The T cell receptor beta chain under discussion was sequenced for a study of blood T cell repertoires in COVID-19. V was pared by 2 bases and J by 5 bases, with 8 bases of the junction left unmatched. Germline CDR1 reads SGHDN; CDR2 reads FVKESK. This CDR3 has 15 amino acids. In the original workflow: Quantification of nucleated cells was approximated via reference gene primer amplification. TCRdb's table, derived via immunoSEQ multiplex PCR, lists solely in-frame clones and lacks some. V, J and clone size derive from that table, while D and trimming were established from the DNA sequence. This sample carries around 81,000 clones, just under 85% of them seen once, and the ten largest clones take about 3.4%.

The source is a middle-aged man with acute or convalescent COVID-19. The chain employs TRBV14 and TRBJ1-1; TRBD1 aligns across 7 bases. Sequenced input: peripheral blood. DNA for the CDR3: TGTGCCAGCAGCCAACCTATCGACAGGGTTACTGAAGCTTTCTTT. Translated: CASSQPIDRVTEAFF.